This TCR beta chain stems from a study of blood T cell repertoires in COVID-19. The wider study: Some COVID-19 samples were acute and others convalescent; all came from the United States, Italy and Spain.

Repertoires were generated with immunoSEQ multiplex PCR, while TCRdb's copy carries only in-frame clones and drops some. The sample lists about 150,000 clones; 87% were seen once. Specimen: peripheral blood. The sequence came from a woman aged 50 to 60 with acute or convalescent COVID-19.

CDR3 loop: CAWKGWGRGRAEAFF. In DNA, the CDR3 is TGTGCCTGGAAGGGATGGGGCAGGGGAAGAGCTGAAGCTTTCTTT. The chain couples TRBV30 to TRBJ1-1; a weak D match, TRBD1 (6 bases). The CDR3 consists of 15 residues. Germline assignment: CDR1 GTSNPN and CDR2 SVGIG (reference sequence). Deletions cut 4 bases from V and 6 bases from J, with 21 bases between.